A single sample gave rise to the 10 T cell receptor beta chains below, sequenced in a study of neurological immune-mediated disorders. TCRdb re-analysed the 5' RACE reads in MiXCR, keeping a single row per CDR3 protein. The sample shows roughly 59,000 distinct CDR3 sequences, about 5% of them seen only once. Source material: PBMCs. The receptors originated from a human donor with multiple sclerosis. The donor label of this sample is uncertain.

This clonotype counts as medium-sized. The CDR3 spells CASSLNQPQHF. The CDR3 coding sequence is TGTGCCAGCAGCCTTAATCAGCCCCAGCATTTT. The chain links TRBV6-5 to TRBJ1-5; no definite D call. The CDR3 is made up of 11 amino acids. Looked up from germline, CDR1 is MNHEY and CDR2 is SVGAGI. V was shortened by 6 bases and J by 4 bases, with 4 bases between the two germline ends.

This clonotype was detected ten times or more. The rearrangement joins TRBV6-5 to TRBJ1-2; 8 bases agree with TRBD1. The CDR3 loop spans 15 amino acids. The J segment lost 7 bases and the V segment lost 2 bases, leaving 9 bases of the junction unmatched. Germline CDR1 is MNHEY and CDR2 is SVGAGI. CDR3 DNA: TGTGCCAGCAGTTACCGTCACGGACAGGGTACTGGCTACACCTTC. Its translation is CASSYRHGQGTGYTF.

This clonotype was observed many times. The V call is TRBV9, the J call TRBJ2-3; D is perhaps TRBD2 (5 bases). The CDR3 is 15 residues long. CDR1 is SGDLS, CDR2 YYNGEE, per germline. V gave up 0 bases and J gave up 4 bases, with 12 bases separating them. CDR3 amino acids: CASSVASLAPDTQYF. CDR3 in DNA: TGTGCCAGCAGCGTAGCGTCCCTAGCTCCAGATACGCAGTATTTT.

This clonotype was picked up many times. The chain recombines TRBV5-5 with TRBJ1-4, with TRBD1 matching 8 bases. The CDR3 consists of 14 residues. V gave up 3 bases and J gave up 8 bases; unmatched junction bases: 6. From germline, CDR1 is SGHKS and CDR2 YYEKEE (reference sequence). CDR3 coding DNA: TGTGCCAGCAGCTCTGAGGACAGGGCCGAAAAACTGTTTTTT. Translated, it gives CASSSEDRAEKLFF. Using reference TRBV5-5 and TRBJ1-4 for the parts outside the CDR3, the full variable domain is DAGVTQSPTHLIKTRGQQVTLRCSPISGHKSVSWYQQVLGQGPQFIFQYYEKEERGRGNFPDRFSARQFPNYSSELNVNALLLGDSALYLCASSSEDRAEKLFFGSGTQLSVL.

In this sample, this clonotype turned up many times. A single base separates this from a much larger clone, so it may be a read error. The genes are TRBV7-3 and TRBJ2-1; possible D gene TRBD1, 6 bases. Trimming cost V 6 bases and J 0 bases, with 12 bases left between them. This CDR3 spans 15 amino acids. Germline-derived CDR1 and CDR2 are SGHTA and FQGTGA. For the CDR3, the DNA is TGTGCCAGCAGTCTAACAGGGAGCTCCTACAATGAGCAGTTCTTC. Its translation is CASSLTGSSYNEQFF.

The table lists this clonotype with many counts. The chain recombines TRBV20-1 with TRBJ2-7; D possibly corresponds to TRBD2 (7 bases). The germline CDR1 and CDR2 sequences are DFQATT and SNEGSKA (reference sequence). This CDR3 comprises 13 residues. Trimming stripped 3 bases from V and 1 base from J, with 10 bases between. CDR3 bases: TGCAGTGCTAGGGCGGGGGCTTCCTACGAGCAGTACTTC. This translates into CSARAGASYEQYF.

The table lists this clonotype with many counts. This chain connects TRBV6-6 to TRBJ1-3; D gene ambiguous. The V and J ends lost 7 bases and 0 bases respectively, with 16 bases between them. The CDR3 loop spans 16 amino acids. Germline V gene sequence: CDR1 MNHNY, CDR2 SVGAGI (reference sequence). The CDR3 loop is CASKRDGIRSGNTIYF. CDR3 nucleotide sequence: TGTGCCAGCAAACGGGATGGGATACGCTCTGGAAACACCATATATTTT.

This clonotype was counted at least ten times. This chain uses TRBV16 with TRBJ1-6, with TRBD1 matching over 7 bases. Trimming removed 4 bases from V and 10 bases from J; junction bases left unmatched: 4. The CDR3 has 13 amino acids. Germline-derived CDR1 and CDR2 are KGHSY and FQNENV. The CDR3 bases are TGTGCCAGCAGCCGGGACAGTCGGTCACCCCTCCACTTT. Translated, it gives CASSRDSRSPLHF.

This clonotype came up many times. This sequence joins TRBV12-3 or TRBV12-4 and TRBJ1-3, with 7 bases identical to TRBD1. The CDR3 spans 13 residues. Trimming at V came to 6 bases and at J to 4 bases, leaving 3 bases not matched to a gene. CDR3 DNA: TGTGCCAGCAGACCGGGACAGGGAAACACCATATATTTT. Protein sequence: CASRPGQGNTIYF.

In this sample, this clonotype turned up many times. The chain's CDR3 is CASKDSGANVLTF. CDR3 DNA: TGCGCCAGCAAAGACTCTGGGGCCAACGTCCTGACTTTC. The rearrangement joins TRBV5-1 to TRBJ2-6; D remains unclear. The V gene lost 6 bases and the J gene lost 0 bases, with 4 bases spanning the gap. CDR1 and CDR2 from the germline V gene are SGHRS and YFSETQ. CDR3 size: 13 residues.